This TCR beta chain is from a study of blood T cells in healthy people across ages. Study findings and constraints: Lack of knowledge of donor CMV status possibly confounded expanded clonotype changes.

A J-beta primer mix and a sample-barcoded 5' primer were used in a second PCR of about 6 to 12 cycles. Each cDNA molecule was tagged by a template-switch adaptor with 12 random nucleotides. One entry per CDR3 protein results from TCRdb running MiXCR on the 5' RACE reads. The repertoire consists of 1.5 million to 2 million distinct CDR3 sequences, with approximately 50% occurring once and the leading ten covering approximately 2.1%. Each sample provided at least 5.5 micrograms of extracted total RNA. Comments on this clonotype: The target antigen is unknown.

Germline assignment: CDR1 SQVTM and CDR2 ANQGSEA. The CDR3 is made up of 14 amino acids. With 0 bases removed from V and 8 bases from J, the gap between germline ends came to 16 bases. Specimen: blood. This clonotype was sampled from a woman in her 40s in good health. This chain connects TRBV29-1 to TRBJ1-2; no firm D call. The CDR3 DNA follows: TGCAGCGTTGAAGATGAGGCGCGCTTGGGAGGCTACACCTTC. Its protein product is CSVEDEARLGGYTF. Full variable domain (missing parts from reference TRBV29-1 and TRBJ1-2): SAVISQKPSRDICQRGTSLTIQCQVDSQVTMMFWYRQQPGQSLTLIATANQGSEATYESGFVIDKFPISRPNLTFSTLTVSNMSPEDSSIYLCSVEDEARLGGYTFGSGTRLTVV.